A single sample is the source of the 7 T cell receptor beta chains below, sequenced in a study of glioma-infiltrating T cells. TCR alpha and beta CDR3 regions were amplified from RNA using iRepertoire nested multiplex PCR. MiXCR, applied by TCRdb to the multiplex PCR reads, yields one record per CDR3 protein. The table includes more than 85,000 distinct CDR3 sequences, 20% to 25% detected once. Specimen: glioma tissue, nonneoplastic brain tissue, or PBMCs (not recorded which). The receptor set was obtained from a human donor with low-grade glioma or glioblastoma, undergoing nonglioma brain surgery, or in good health (not recorded which).

There are many counts of this clonotype. The chain combines TRBV7-2 with TRBJ2-7; D ambiguous. CDR1 and CDR2 from the germline V gene are SGHTA and FQGNSA. V dropped 0 bases and J dropped 2 bases, with 5 bases sitting between them. The CDR3 length is 13 residues. In DNA, the CDR3 is TGTGCCAGCAGCTTAGCTGAGCCCTACGAGCAGTACTTC. Protein sequence: CASSLAEPYEQYF.

This clonotype has a count of ten or more. The CDR3 nucleotides are TGTGCCAGTAGGTCGTCGCGACAGGGCAATCAGCCCCAGCATTTT. Its translation is CASRSSRQGNQPQHF. This chain joins TRBV19 and TRBJ1-5; D possibly corresponds to TRBD1 (6 bases). The germline V gene has CDR1 LNHDA and CDR2 SQIVND (reference sequence). The germline V and J ends were trimmed by 6 bases and 2 bases, with 14 bases remaining between them. The CDR3 extends over 15 amino acids.

About this clonotype: At one boundary the junction diverges from the germline segment, which might be a read error. The chain joins TRBV6-2 or TRBV6-3 to TRBJ1-1, with D unclear. Germline V gene sequence: CDR1 MNHEY, CDR2 SVGEGT. CDR3 length equals 13 residues. The CDR3 DNA sequence: TGTGCTAGCATTTACAAGGGAACCACTGAAGCTCTCTTT. Protein: CASIYKGTTEALF.

There are many counts of this clonotype. The chain is built from TRBV7-2 and TRBJ1-1, with 7 positions matching TRBD1. J gave up 5 bases and V 0 bases, and 3 bases lay outside the gene matches. The CDR3 extends over 14 amino acids. CDR1 and CDR2 (germline): SGHTA, FQGNSA. The CDR3 protein is CASSLALQGTEAFF. Here the CDR3 DNA reads TGTGCCAGCAGCTTAGCGTTACAGGGGACTGAAGCTTTCTTT.

This clonotype was recorded a few times. The chain recombines TRBV19 with TRBJ1-4; D unclear. Trimming cost V 5 bases and J 3 bases, with 13 bases left between them. The germline CDR1 and CDR2 sequences are LNHDA and SQIVND (reference sequence). The CDR3 has 15 residues. The CDR3 region is CASSPRGVANEKLFF. The CDR3 DNA sequence: TGTGCCAGTAGTCCGCGTGGAGTAGCTAATGAAAAACTGTTTTTT.

This sequence joins TRBV24-1 and TRBJ2-3; D is unresolved. Trimming removed 11 bases from V and 12 bases from J, with 17 bases in between. The CDR3 consists of 11 residues. Germline CDR1 and CDR2: KGHDR and SFDVKD. The DNA of the CDR3 is TGTGCCAGCAATGAAGCGTTGACCCAGTATTTT. Protein sequence: CASNEALTQYF.

This clonotype was found many times. J is TRBJ2-1 and V is TRBV20-1, with 9 bases matching TRBD2. Losses at the gene ends were 1 base for V and 2 bases for J; bases not matched to a gene: 3. This CDR3 comprises 15 residues. Germline-derived CDR1 and CDR2 are DFQATT and SNEGSKA (reference sequence). CDR3 amino acids: CSARVTSGPYNEQFF. The CDR3 bases are TGCAGTGCTAGAGTTACTAGCGGGCCCTACAATGAGCAGTTCTTC.